These 19 T cell receptor beta chains originate from one sample sequenced in a study of cytomegalovirus exposure and HLA in healthy donors. The PCR used 60 Vbeta and 13 Jbeta primers. The repertoire was sequenced with immunoSEQ multiplex PCR; TCRdb's copy has only in-frame clones and lacks some. This table has 150,000 to 200,000 clones, 65% to 80% appearing once. Sequencing used PBMCs. These TCRs come from a man aged 35 to 55 in good health and CMV-seronegative.

This chain uses TRBV9 with TRBJ2-7; TRBD1 matches at 7 bases. The CDR3 extends over 17 amino acids. Losses at the gene ends were 0 bases for V and 1 base for J; bases not matched to a gene: 10. Germline V CDR1 and CDR2: SGDLS, YYNGEE. CDR3 sequence (DNA): TGTGCCAGCAGCGTAGGAGGGAAGGGCAGGGGGTCCTACGAGCAGTACTTC. It specifies CASSVGGKGRGSYEQYF.

The CDR3 is CASSVTGLGADTQYF. CDR3 sequence (DNA): TGTGCCAGCAGCGTGACTGGGCTCGGGGCAGATACGCAGTATTTT. The chain recombines TRBV7-8 with TRBJ2-3; D possibly corresponds to TRBD2 (5 bases). The germline V and J ends were trimmed by 5 bases and 4 bases, with 16 bases remaining between them. Germline V gives CDR1 SGHVS, CDR2 FQNEAQ. The CDR3 spans 15 residues.

The count of this clone is one. J is TRBJ2-5 and V is TRBV19, with D uncertain. Germline CDR1 reads LNHDA; CDR2 reads SQIVND (reference sequence). V was shortened by 3 bases and J by 2 bases, with 7 bases between the two germline ends. The CDR3 is 13 residues long. CDR3 protein: CASSIPRQETQYF. The DNA for the CDR3 is TGTGCCAGTAGTATTCCCAGACAAGAGACCCAGTACTTC.

J is TRBJ2-7 and V is TRBV28; tentative D call: TRBD2 (6 bases). This CDR3 has 16 amino acids. The V gene's germline CDR1 is MDHEN and CDR2 SYDVKM. V lost 6 bases to trimming and J lost 4 bases, with 22 bases between them. The CDR3 is CASSRLRGTPSYEQYF. The CDR3 DNA sequence: TGTGCCAGCAGCCGCCTCCGGGGGACGCCTTCTTACGAGCAGTACTTC.

The chain is built from TRBV27 and TRBJ2-5; TRBD2 agrees at 11 bases. The CDR3 consists of 19 residues. The junction had 21 bases not matched to a gene; V was cut back by 7 bases and J by 5 bases. Per germline, CDR1 MNHEY and CDR2 SMNVEV (reference sequence). This chain's CDR3 is CASNSGQGIAGGLLETQYF. CDR3 nucleotides: TGTGCCAGCAACTCGGGACAGGGCATAGCGGGAGGGCTGTTGGAGACCCAGTACTTC.

The V and J genes are TRBV5-1 and TRBJ2-5; D perhaps matches TRBD2 (6 bases). Between the trimmed V and J ends, which lost 4 bases and 1 base, there was a span of 14 bases. Germline V CDR1 and CDR2: SGHRS, YFSETQ. The CDR3 covers 15 residues. The CDR3 region is CASSVLGLSQETQYF. The CDR3 DNA reads as TGCGCCAGCAGCGTCCTGGGACTCAGCCAAGAGACCCAGTACTTC.

The chain is built from TRBV4-1 and TRBJ2-1; 13 nucleotides line up with TRBD2. CDR1 is MGHRA, CDR2 YSYEKL, per germline. V trimming: 2 bases; J trimming: 9 bases; junction bases outside the gene matches: 10. This CDR3 region has 17 residues. CDR3 protein: CASSQPPGLAGEIEQFF. Written as DNA, the CDR3 is TGCGCCAGCAGCCAACCCCCTGGACTAGCGGGAGAGATTGAGCAGTTCTTC.

The chain combines TRBV5-1 with TRBJ2-3; 11 positions agree with TRBD2. The CDR3 spans 20 residues. Germline CDR1 and CDR2: SGHRS and YFSETQ. V trimming: 1 base; J trimming: 0 bases; junction bases outside the gene matches: 13. In DNA, the CDR3 is TGCGCCAGCAGCTTGTCGGTCCTAGCGGGGGGCCGGGGGAGCACAGATACGCAGTATTTT. This sequence encodes CASSLSVLAGGRGSTDTQYF.

This clone has just one count. This chain connects TRBV2 to TRBJ2-1, with 7 bases aligning to TRBD2. V was pared by 6 bases and J by 5 bases, with 10 bases of the junction left unmatched. The CDR3 extends over 15 amino acids. From germline, CDR1 is SNHLY and CDR2 FYNNEI. CDR3 sequence: CASRRLSGVDNEQFF. Here the CDR3 DNA reads TGTGCCAGCAGGCGACTCAGCGGGGTGGACAATGAGCAGTTCTTC. The entire variable domain, with the rest obtained from reference TRBV2 and TRBJ2-1, is as follows: EPEVTQTPSHQVTQMGQEVILRCVPISNHLYFYWYRQILGQKVEFLVSFYNNEISEKSEIFDDQFSVERPDGSNFTLKIRSTKLEDSAMYFCASRRLSGVDNEQFFGPGTRLTVL.

V is TRBV4-3 and J is TRBJ1-3; 9 bases map to TRBD1. Germline V gene lookup returns CDR1 LGHNA and CDR2 YSLEER. V lost 4 bases to trimming and J lost 10 bases; unmatched junction nucleotides: 2. This CDR3 is 12 amino acids long. CDR3 DNA sequence: TGCGCCAGCAGCCCCGGACAGGGGACCATATATTTT. Its protein is CASSPGQGTIYF.

The chain is built from TRBV29-1 and TRBJ2-1; 14 bases line up with TRBD2. The CDR3 runs 18 residues. CDR1 is SQVTM and CDR2 is ANQGSEA in the germline V gene. V lost 7 bases to trimming and J lost 9 bases; unmatched junction nucleotides: 20. CDR3 protein: CSARILNHGTSGRGEQFF. The CDR3 DNA is TGCAGCGCGAGAATCTTGAACCATGGGACTAGCGGGAGAGGTGAGCAGTTCTTC.

This clone was detected once. The rearrangement links TRBV23-1 to TRBJ2-7; D possibly corresponds to TRBD2 (5 bases). TRBV23-1 is an open reading frame, and its role is uncertain. CDR3 length equals 17 residues. V was trimmed by 0 bases and J by 6 bases, leaving 21 bases between them. The CDR3 reads CASSQSPRPIGRGEQYF. CDR3 nucleotides: TGCGCCAGCAGTCAATCGCCCCGGCCCATTGGACGGGGCGAGCAGTACTTC.

This chain uses TRBV27 with TRBJ2-2; D is uncertain. CDR3 length: 12 residues. V lost 7 bases to trimming and J lost 4 bases, with 7 bases between them. CDR1 is MNHEY, CDR2 SMNVEV, per germline (reference sequence). CDR3 region: CASNGGTGELFF. In DNA, the CDR3 is TGTGCCAGCAACGGTGGCACCGGGGAGCTGTTTTTT.

The genes are TRBV7-2 and TRBJ2-2; 10 bases align to TRBD2. The CDR3 spans 16 residues. V lost 5 bases and J lost 4; bases outside the gene matches: 7. The V gene's germline CDR1 is SGHTA and CDR2 FQGNSA. CDR3 DNA: TGTGCCAGCAGCACCCGAGCGGGAGGGTCCACCGGGGAGCTGTTTTTT. Its translation: CASSTRAGGSTGELFF. Full variable domain (missing parts from reference TRBV7-2 and TRBJ2-2): GAGVSQSPSNKVTEKGKDVELRCDPISGHTALYWYRQSLGQGLEFLIYFQGNSAPDKSGLPSDRFSAERTGGSVSTLTIQRTQQEDSAVYLCASSTRAGGSTGELFFGEGSRLTVL.

This clone was counted once. The V and J genes are TRBV11-2 and TRBJ2-7; the D is unclear. Germline V lookup: CDR1 SGHAT, CDR2 FQNNGV. There are 15 residues in the CDR3. The V gene lost 0 bases and the J gene lost 0 bases, with 9 bases spanning the gap. Here the CDR3 reads CASSLDLASSYEQYF. CDR3 coding DNA: TGTGCCAGCAGCTTAGATTTGGCTAGCTCCTACGAGCAGTACTTC.

The CDR3 loop is CASSHGLAGAGETQYF. In nucleotides, the CDR3 is TGCGCCAGCAGCCATGGACTAGCGGGGGCCGGGGAGACCCAGTACTTC. V usage is TRBV4-1 and J usage is TRBJ2-5; 13 nucleotides line up with TRBD2. Germline loops: CDR1 MGHRA, CDR2 YSYEKL. The CDR3 spans 16 residues. The trim removed 3 bases at V and 5 bases at J, leaving 6 bases unmatched.

The chain links TRBV6-5 to TRBJ1-5, with a tentative D call TRBD1 (6 bases). This CDR3 has 13 amino acids. V lost 6 bases and J 6 bases, leaving 12 bases between the germline ends. The germline V gene encodes CDR1 MNHEY and CDR2 SVGAGI. Here the CDR3 DNA reads TGTGCCAGCAGCACAGGGAGGGGTCAGCCCCAGCATTTT. Translated: CASSTGRGQPQHF.

The gene calls are TRBV7-9 and TRBJ1-1; 7 nucleotides line up with TRBD1. With 6 bases clipped from V and 1 base from J, the junction kept 2 bases outside the gene matches. Germline CDR1 is SEHNR and CDR2 is FQNEAQ (reference sequence). This CDR3 spans 13 amino acids. The CDR3 DNA sequence: TGTGCCAGCAGGGGACAGACGAACACTGAAGCTTTCTTT. Its translation: CASRGQTNTEAFF.

The V call is TRBV6-5, the J call TRBJ2-5; 8 bases are shared with TRBD2. V shed 7 bases and J 5 bases; nucleotides not matched to a gene: 6. This CDR3 spans 13 amino acids. CDR1 and CDR2 from the germline V gene are MNHEY and SVGAGI. CDR3 sequence reads: CASKSAGVETQYF. The DNA for the CDR3 is TGTGCCAGCAAATCAGCGGGAGTGGAGACCCAGTACTTC.